This entry lists 15 T cell receptor beta chains sequenced from one sample in a study of T-cell reconstitution after alpha-beta-depleted transplantation in children. Preparation of the TCRbeta library used unique molecular identifiers. TCRdb re-analysed the PCR reads in MiXCR, keeping a single row per CDR3 protein. The sample contains some 200,000 distinct CDR3 sequences, about 6.6% of which appear only once. The source was PBMCs, collected before TCRalphabeta/CD19-depleted stem cell transplant. The source of these receptors is a boy aged 2 to 10 with acute lymphoblastic leukemia, due to receive a stem cell transplant.

The chain recombines TRBV6-1 with TRBJ1-4, with 8 bases lining up with TRBD1. Germline CDR1 and CDR2: MNHNS and SASEGT. V lost 8 bases to trimming and J lost 6 bases; unmatched junction nucleotides: 8. This CDR3 has 14 residues. CDR3 region: CASAEDRGYEKLFF. In nucleotides, the CDR3 is TGTGCCAGCGCGGAAGACAGGGGATATGAAAAACTGTTTTTT.

The V and J genes are TRBV19 and TRBJ2-2; 9 positions agree with TRBD1. The CDR3 is 16 amino acids. Germline values: CDR1 LNHDA, CDR2 SQIVND (reference sequence). V was pared by 9 bases and J by 0 bases, with 8 bases of the junction left unmatched. CDR3 in amino acids: CASQPGQGSNTGELFF. The DNA for the CDR3 is TGTGCCAGCCAACCGGGACAGGGCTCGAACACCGGGGAGCTGTTTTTT.

This clonotype has more than one count but fewer than ten. V usage is TRBV7-2 and J usage is TRBJ2-7; 14 bases are shared with TRBD2. This CDR3 has 16 residues. Germline V gene lookup returns CDR1 SGHTA and CDR2 FQGNSA. The V segment lost 1 base and the J segment 7 bases; nucleotides outside the gene matches: 6. In nucleotides, the CDR3 is TGTGCCAGCAGCTTAGGCGGGACTAGCGGGGGCGGTGAGCAGTACTTC. Amino acid sequence: CASSLGGTSGGGEQYF.

This clonotype was observed many times. The rearrangement uses TRBV28 and TRBJ2-1; 8 nucleotides align to TRBD2. This CDR3 is built from 17 residues. The V gene end was trimmed by 5 bases and the J gene end by 8 bases; junction bases not matched to a gene: 17. From germline, CDR1 is MDHEN and CDR2 SYDVKM. CDR3: CASSRGAGVPLEDEQFF. The CDR3 DNA follows: TGTGCCAGCAGTAGGGGAGCGGGAGTTCCCCTGGAAGATGAGCAGTTCTTC.

This clonotype has a count of ten or more. The chain carries TRBV7-3 and TRBJ2-2; the D is unclear. The CDR3 runs to 14 residues. CDR1 SGHTA and CDR2 FQGTGA come from the germline V gene. V lost 5 bases, J lost 3 bases, and 10 bases lay in between. CDR3 nucleotide sequence: TGTGCCAGCAGCGCCGACCCATACACCGGGGAGCTGTTTTTT. Protein sequence: CASSADPYTGELFF.

This clonotype was counted ten times or more. This sequence joins TRBV5-1 and TRBJ2-5; 7 positions match TRBD1. V gave up 4 bases and J gave up 7 bases; unmatched junction bases: 13. The CDR3 consists of 15 residues. CDR1 and CDR2 (germline): SGHRS, YFSETQ. CDR3 nucleotides: TGCGCCAGCAGCCTGTACCCAGCCTACAGGGGGACCCAGTACTTC. Protein: CASSLYPAYRGTQYF.

J is TRBJ1-1 and V is TRBV6-1; 8 bases map to TRBD1. The CDR3 is 15 residues long. In germline, CDR1 is MNHNS, CDR2 SASEGT. Trimming cost V 6 bases and J 4 bases; bases outside gene matches: 10. CDR3 residues: CASRLRTGGATEAFF. CDR3 in DNA: TGTGCCAGCAGACTAAGAACAGGGGGGGCCACTGAAGCTTTCTTT.

The table lists this clonotype with many counts. The rearrangement links TRBV7-8 to TRBJ1-5; TRBD1 aligns across 7 bases. Losses at the gene ends were 5 bases for V and 3 bases for J; bases not matched to a gene: 7. There are 15 residues in the CDR3. The germline gives CDR1 SGHVS, CDR2 FQNEAQ. In nucleotides, the CDR3 is TGTGCCAGCAGCCCCGACAGGGTGGACAATCAGCCCCAGCATTTT. Its translation is CASSPDRVDNQPQHF.

This clonotype was counted many times. This chain connects TRBV28 to TRBJ1-2, with 8 bases that match TRBD1. The CDR3 length is 16 residues. V lost 4 bases to trimming and J lost 7 bases; unmatched junction nucleotides: 14. Germline V gene data show CDR1 as MDHEN and CDR2 as SYDVKM. The CDR3 nucleotides read TGTGCCAGCAGTTCCGGGGACAGGCCCAATTTCTTTGGCTACACCTTC. It codes for CASSSGDRPNFFGYTF.

The sample holds many counts of this clonotype. V gene TRBV7-2 combines with J gene TRBJ2-3; D may be TRBD2 (6 bases). Deletions cut 1 base from V and 0 bases from J, with 8 bases between. Germline loops: CDR1 SGHTA, CDR2 FQGNSA. The CDR3 runs 15 residues. The CDR3 reads CASSLGDSSTDTQYF. Here the CDR3 DNA reads TGTGCCAGCAGCTTAGGGGACTCTAGCACAGATACGCAGTATTTT.

Only a few counts were recorded for this clonotype. The chain uses TRBV12-3 or TRBV12-4 and TRBJ2-7, with 8 bases matching TRBD2. The CDR3 is 14 residues long. Germline trimming cut 3 bases from V and 2 bases from J; bases unmatched to any gene: 3. Here the CDR3 reads CASSFGGRPYEQYF. CDR3 coding DNA: TGTGCCAGCAGTTTTGGCGGGAGGCCCTACGAGCAGTACTTC.

A note on this clonotype: A much larger clone differs from this one at a single base, so this may be a read error. V is TRBV5-1 and J is TRBJ2-1, with no clear D. V was clipped by 2 bases and J by 12 bases, with 12 bases between them. The CDR3 has 12 residues. Germline CDR1 reads SGHRS; CDR2 reads YFSETQ. The CDR3 spells CASSFPGYGQFF. CDR3 nucleotide sequence: TGCGCCAGCAGCTTCCCAGGTTACGGGCAGTTCTTC. The complete variable domain, with remaining parts taken from reference TRBV5-1 and TRBJ2-1, reads KAGVTQTPRYLIKTRGQQVTLSCSPISGHRSVSWYQQTPGQGLQFLFEYFSETQRNKGNFPGRFSGRQFSNSRSEMNVSTLELGDSALYLCASSFPGYGQFFGPGTRLTVL.

This clonotype was counted a few times. In DNA, the CDR3 is TGTGCCAGCAGCAATAGCGGCAATGAGCAGTTCTTC. Its protein product is CASSNSGNEQFF. This sequence joins TRBV7-9 and TRBJ2-1; tentative D call: TRBD2 (6 bases). Germline CDR1 and CDR2: SEHNR and FQNEAQ (reference sequence). CDR3 length: 12 residues. The V end lost 5 bases, the J end lost 6 bases, and 8 bases lay between the germline ends.

This clonotype was detected many times. V usage is TRBV29-1 and J usage is TRBJ1-1, with TRBD1 matching 7 bases. The CDR3 consists of 12 residues. The germline CDR1 and CDR2 sequences are SQVTM and ANQGSEA. V trimming: 7 bases; J trimming: 5 bases; junction bases outside the gene matches: 7. The CDR3 here is CSAAGGWTEAFF. The CDR3 nucleotides are TGCAGCGCTGCAGGGGGTTGGACTGAAGCTTTCTTT.

This clonotype was found many times. The CDR3 nucleotides read TGCAGCGTGCATCAGGGGGTCACTGAAGCTTTCTTT. This codes for CSVHQGVTEAFF. This chain links TRBV29-1 with TRBJ1-1, with TRBD1 matching 7 bases. Germline V CDR1 and CDR2: SQVTM, ANQGSEA. Unmatched junction bases numbered 5, after V lost 6 bases and J lost 4 bases. This CDR3 contains 12 residues.